A selection of T cell receptor beta chains follows, all from one sample in a study of identical twins. TCRdb called the 5' RACE reads again in MiXCR, with one record for every CDR3 protein. The repertoire consists of approximately 500,000 distinct CDR3 sequences, with 20% to 25% occurring once and the leading ten covering 2.5% to 3.5%. These data also featured in a second study, about T cells expressing NK-cell markers.

The sequencing sample was made of CD4+ T cells sorted from blood. These receptors were obtained from a woman younger than 30 in good health. CDR3s include the opening cysteine and the closing phenylalanine or tryptophan. Fields, in order: J gene, clone size, D gene, V gene, CDR3 DNA, CDR3 protein. D genes are given only for firm matches. Some rows mark clone size as missing; the rest say once, few, many or name a class of expanded clone.

TRBJ2-5 | NA | NA | TRBV15 | TGTGCCACCAGCAGAGTCGCGCTGGAGACCCAGTACTTC | CATSRVALETQYF
TRBJ2-3 | NA | TRBD1 | TRBV20-1 | TGCAGTGCTTCCCACAGGGGGGTCACAGATACGCAGTATTTT | CSASHRGVTDTQYF
TRBJ2-1 | once | TRBD1 | TRBV5-1 | TGCGCCAGCAGCTTGGGAGGGACAGGGGGGAACAATGAGCAGTTCTTC | CASSLGGTGGNNEQFF
TRBJ2-3 | few | NA | TRBV5-1 | TGCGCCAGCAGCTTGAGACGACTAGTTTCGGGAGCGGATACGCAGTATTTT | CASSLRRLVSGADTQYF
TRBJ1-3 | few | NA | TRBV12-3/TRBV12-4 | TGTGCCAGCAGCCTGTCCGGGCCCGGAAACACCATATATTTT | CASSLSGPGNTIYF
TRBJ2-3 | NA | NA | TRBV10-1 | TGCGCCAGCGGACCGGCTGGAAATACGCAGTATTTT | CASGPAGNTQYF
TRBJ2-2 | NA | NA | TRBV6-2/TRBV6-3 | TGTGCCAGCAGTTACGGGTCTCTCACCGGGGAGCTGTTTTTT | CASSYGSLTGELFF
TRBJ2-5 | NA | TRBD2 | TRBV6-1 | TGTGCCAGCAGAAAAAGCGGGAGAGAGACCCAGTACTTC | CASRKSGRETQYF
TRBJ2-2 | few | NA | TRBV29-1 | TGCAGCGCGACGAGGGAAGTCGGGGAGCTGTTTTTT | CSATREVGELFF
TRBJ2-5 | few | TRBD1 | TRBV12-3/TRBV12-4 | TGTGCCAGCCGAGATGGACAGGGGCTTGAGACCCAGTACTTC | CASRDGQGLETQYF
TRBJ2-2 | NA | NA | TRBV18 | TGTGCCAGCTCACCGTTCGGGAGCTCGAACACCGGGGAGCTGTTTTTT | CASSPFGSSNTGELFF
TRBJ1-2 | few | NA | TRBV3-1 | TGTGCCAGCAGCCGTGATACAGAGACTAACTATGGCTACACCTTC | CASSRDTETNYGYTF
TRBJ2-7 | NA | NA | TRBV27 | TGTGCCAGCGGGTCCCAGGGTCAGGGGTCCGAGCAGTACTTC | CASGSQGQGSEQYF
TRBJ2-2 | few | TRBD2 | TRBV11-2 | TGTGCCAGCAGCCACTGGCCTAGCGGGAGGTCCGCGAACACCGGGGAGCTGTTTTTT | CASSHWPSGRSANTGELFF
TRBJ2-7 | few | NA | TRBV11-2 | TGTGCCAGCAGCTTCTCTTTAACCGGCAGTCTTCATTGGGAGCAGTACTTC | CASSFSLTGSLHWEQYF
TRBJ2-1 | NA | NA | TRBV20-1 | TGCAGTGGGGTGTTTGGTGCCGGGCATGAGCAGTTCTTC | CSGVFGAGHEQFF
TRBJ1-1 | NA | TRBD1 | TRBV20-1 | TGCAGTGCCACCCGTACAGGGGAGAACACTGAAGCTTTCTTT | CSATRTGENTEAFF
TRBJ2-7 | NA | NA | TRBV5-8 | TGTGCCAGCAGCCCTCGGACCTTAACCTACGAGCAGTACTTC | CASSPRTLTYEQYF
TRBJ2-1 | few | NA | TRBV30 | TGTGCCTGGAGTGTTGTAATTGAGCAGTTCTTC | CAWSVVIEQFF
TRBJ1-1 | NA | NA | TRBV20-1 | TGCAGTGCTAGTCGGGGGGTACGACCTGAAGCTTTCTTT | CSASRGVRPEAFF
TRBJ2-1 | NA | TRBD1 | TRBV25-1 | TGTGCCAGCAGTGACCCGGGACAGGGGGTCGCTGAGCAGTTCTTC | CASSDPGQGVAEQFF
TRBJ2-7 | many | TRBD2 | TRBV12-3/TRBV12-4 | TGTGCCAGCAGTAAACTAGCGGCGTCCTACGAGCAGTACTTC | CASSKLAASYEQYF
TRBJ2-3 | few | TRBD1 | TRBV29-1 | TGCAGCGTAGAAACCGGGACAGGGACAGATACGCAGTATTTT | CSVETGTGTDTQYF
TRBJ2-1 | NA | NA | TRBV28 | TGTGCCAGCAGTTTTCGGCTAACAAAACGAGAGCAGTTCTTC | CASSFRLTKREQFF
TRBJ2-1 | NA | NA | TRBV3-1 | TGTGCCAGCAGTCAGACTGCCAATGAGCAGTTCTTC | CASSQTANEQFF
TRBJ1-2 | NA | NA | TRBV6-6 | TGTGCCAGCAACCCCCGCCCAGACTATGGCTACACCTTC | CASNPRPDYGYTF
TRBJ2-4 | few | NA | TRBV4-1 | TGCGCCAGCAGCCGGTTCGGGACAGCCAAAAACATTCAGTACTTC | CASSRFGTAKNIQYF
TRBJ2-1 | many | TRBD2 | TRBV29-1 | TGCAGCGTTATTAGCGGGTGGAACAATGAGCAGTTCTTC | CSVISGWNNEQFF
TRBJ1-6 | NA | NA | TRBV19 | TGTGCCAGTAGTATAGACGTTACAGGCTTTAATTCACCCCTCCACTTT | CASSIDVTGFNSPLHF
TRBJ1-1 | NA | TRBD1 | TRBV7-9 | TGTGCCAGCAGCTTAGCGGTTAAAGGGACAGGGGGCTCTGAAGCTTTCTTT | CASSLAVKGTGGSEAFF
TRBJ2-5 | many | NA | TRBV5-6 | TGTGCCAGCAGCTTGGTGGGGGGCTCTGAGACCCAGTACTTC | CASSLVGGSETQYF